This TCR beta chain was observed in a study of blood T cell repertoires in COVID-19. The repertoire was sequenced with immunoSEQ multiplex PCR; TCRdb's copy has only in-frame clones and lacks some. The sample lists about 430,000 clones, approximately 90% occurring once. The CDR3 spans 16 residues. Germline V gene sequence: CDR1 LNHDA, CDR2 SQIVND (reference sequence). Trimming cost V 1 base and J 3 bases, with 13 bases left between them. What was sequenced was PBMCs or T cells enriched from blood (not recorded which). The J gene is TRBJ2-1, the V gene TRBV19, with a tentative D call TRBD2 (5 bases). The origin of this receptor is a woman between 18 and 29 years old who had been exposed to COVID-19. Here the CDR3 reads CASSIVDGVYYNEQFF. The DNA of the CDR3 is TGTGCCAGTAGTATAGTTGACGGGGTTTACTACAATGAGCAGTTCTTC.